The rows below give T cell receptor beta chains drawn from one sample of a study of response to subunit inactivated influenza vaccine. TCRdb itself ran the RT-PCR reads through MiXCR, one entry per CDR3 protein. The sample consists of over 800,000 distinct CDR3 sequences, 21% of them appearing once. This specimen consisted of PBMCs from blood, obtained more than 4 days after vaccination. The receptors derive from a man aged 50-60 years who received an inactivated influenza vaccine. Each CDR3 is given with its conserved first and last residue. Fields, in order: clone size, D gene, V gene, J gene, CDR3 protein, CDR3 DNA. D genes are given only for firm matches. Some rows mark clone size as missing; the rest say once, few, many or name a class of expanded clone.

few	TRBD1	TRBV7-2	TRBJ2-7	CASRSDRGSSYEQYF	TGTGCCAGCAGATCGGACAGGGGCTCCTCCTACGAGCAGTACTTC
few	NA	TRBV7-6	TRBJ2-7	CASSPTKGLSYEQYF	TGTGCCAGCAGCCCTACCAAGGGTTTGTCCTACGAGCAGTACTTC
NA	NA	TRBV18	TRBJ1-3	CASSPETTGNTIYF	TGTGCCAGCTCACCGGAGACGACGGGAAACACCATATATTTT
many	TRBD2	TRBV20-1	TRBJ2-6	CSARDWRGAGANVLTF	TGCAGTGCTAGAGATTGGCGGGGGGCTGGGGCCAACGTCCTGACTTTC
few	TRBD1	TRBV5-5	TRBJ2-1	CASSPTGGEEQFF	TGTGCCAGCAGCCCCACAGGGGGCGAGGAGCAGTTCTTC
NA	NA	TRBV7-9	TRBJ2-5	CASSSTNQETQYF	TGTGCCAGCAGCTCCACAAACCAAGAGACCCAGTACTTC
many	NA	TRBV4-1	TRBJ2-7	CASSLTSLARDSYEQYF	TGCGCCAGCAGCCTGACATCGCTCGCCAGGGATTCCTACGAGCAGTACTTC
few	NA	TRBV4-3	TRBJ1-5	CASSQDRAVQPQHF	TGCGCCAGCAGCCAAGATCGGGCGGTTCAGCCCCAGCATTTT
many	NA	TRBV20-1	TRBJ2-7	CSARSAERRTYEQYF	TGCAGTGCCCGCTCCGCGGAGCGCCGGACCTACGAGCAGTACTTC
NA	NA	TRBV4-3	TRBJ1-4	CASSQESGHPNEKLFF	TGCGCCAGCAGCCAAGAATCGGGACACCCTAATGAAAAACTGTTTTTT
NA	NA	TRBV4-3	TRBJ1-4	CASSQGVDEKLFF	TGCGCCAGCAGCCAAGGAGTGGATGAAAAACTGTTTTTT
few	TRBD1	TRBV4-2	TRBJ2-1	CASSPQGAGLDPLGEQFF	TGTGCCAGCAGCCCACAGGGGGCGGGTTTGGACCCCCTAGGGGAGCAGTTCTTC
NA	TRBD2	TRBV4-3	TRBJ2-1	CASSQRRGTSGITTYNEQFF	TGCGCCAGCAGCCAAAGACGAGGGACTAGCGGGATTACGACCTACAATGAGCAGTTCTTC
NA	NA	TRBV7-9	TRBJ2-7	CASSQGRIYEQYF	TGTGCCAGCAGCCAAGGACGGATCTACGAGCAGTACTTC
NA	NA	TRBV15	TRBJ2-1	CATSRDKLRGNEQFF	TGTGCCACCAGCAGGGACAAATTGAGGGGGAATGAGCAGTTCTTC
NA	TRBD2	TRBV3-1	TRBJ2-1	CASDSSGGAHEQFF	TGTGCCAGCGATTCTAGCGGGGGGGCCCATGAGCAGTTCTTC
NA	TRBD2	TRBV6-2/TRBV6-3	TRBJ2-1	CASSYGGGSEQFF	TGTGCCAGCAGTTACGGGGGAGGGAGTGAGCAGTTCTTC
NA	TRBD2	TRBV5-1	TRBJ2-1	CASSMIAGHGREQFF	TGCGCCAGCAGCATGATAGCGGGGCACGGGCGTGAGCAGTTCTTC
many	TRBD2	TRBV6-5	TRBJ2-1	CASSYLGLADEQFF	TGTGCCAGCAGTTACTTAGGACTAGCCGATGAGCAGTTCTTC
NA	NA	TRBV10-3	TRBJ2-4	CAISESSMGGTVKNIQYF	TGTGCCATCAGTGAGTCGTCAATGGGGGGGACAGTAAAAAACATTCAGTACTTC
few	NA	TRBV7-8	TRBJ2-3	CASSPGHTDTQYF	TGTGCCAGCAGCCCGGGGCACACAGATACGCAGTATTTT
NA	TRBD1	TRBV20-1	TRBJ2-7	CSAWDRDYEQYF	TGCAGTGCCTGGGACAGAGACTACGAGCAGTACTTC
many	TRBD2	TRBV7-9	TRBJ2-3	CASSFGLADTDTQYF	TGTGCCAGCAGCTTTGGGCTAGCGGACACAGATACGCAGTATTTT
NA	TRBD1	TRBV7-9	TRBJ2-5	CASSLLGTGTETQYF	TGTGCCAGCAGCTTACTGGGGACAGGGACTGAGACCCAGTACTTC
NA	NA	TRBV12-3/TRBV12-4	TRBJ2-7	CASSLWGSDEQYF	TGTGCCAGCAGTTTATGGGGATCGGACGAGCAGTACTTC
NA	TRBD1	TRBV6-1	TRBJ2-7	CASSDIRQGYYEQYF	TGTGCCAGCAGTGACATACGACAGGGATACTACGAGCAGTACTTC
NA	NA	TRBV7-9	TRBJ2-6	CASRRGEEAVLTF	TGTGCCAGCAGGAGGGGGGAGGAGGCCGTCCTGACTTTC
NA	NA	TRBV29-1	TRBJ2-1	CSLRDSPGEQFF	TGCAGCCTCCGGGACTCTCCAGGTGAGCAGTTCTTC
NA	NA	TRBV20-1	TRBJ1-1	CSARGGNLNTEAFF	TGCAGTGCTAGGGGTGGGAATCTGAACACTGAAGCTTTCTTT
few	TRBD1	TRBV12-3/TRBV12-4	TRBJ1-1	CASSFAGGGGTEAFF	TGTGCCAGCAGTTTCGCAGGGGGCGGTGGCACTGAAGCTTTCTTT
NA	NA	TRBV24-1	TRBJ2-1	CATENYNEQFF	TGTGCCACCGAGAATTACAATGAGCAGTTCTTC
few	NA	TRBV4-3	TRBJ2-5	CASSQEGDFPSRGETQYF	TGCGCCAGCAGCCAAGAGGGGGACTTCCCCAGCAGGGGAGAGACCCAGTACTTC
few	NA	TRBV7-2	TRBJ2-7	CASSLSVNYEQYF	TGTGCCAGCAGCCTTTCAGTGAACTACGAGCAGTACTTC
NA	TRBD1	TRBV6-1	TRBJ1-5	CASSLGQGLGNQPQHF	TGTGCCAGCAGCCTCGGACAGGGGTTAGGCAATCAGCCCCAGCATTTT
many	NA	TRBV4-1	TRBJ2-5	CASSPLGQETQYF	TGCGCCAGCAGCCCCCTCGGCCAAGAGACCCAGTACTTC
NA	NA	TRBV4-2	TRBJ1-2	CASSQHPVGGTYGYTF	TGTGCCAGCAGCCAGCACCCCGTCGGAGGTACCTATGGCTACACCTTC
NA	TRBD1	TRBV12-3/TRBV12-4	TRBJ1-1	CASSLQGVMNTEAFF	TGTGCCAGCAGTTTACAGGGGGTTATGAACACTGAAGCTTTCTTT
NA	NA	TRBV6-5	TRBJ2-7	CASSFGLLRGQYF	TGTGCCAGCAGTTTCGGACTGCTCCGGGGGCAGTACTTC
many	TRBD2	TRBV7-2	TRBJ2-3	CASSNTHRLAGVTSQYF	TGTGCCAGCAGCAATACCCACCGACTAGCGGGGGTGACTTCGCAGTATTTT
few	NA	TRBV7-6	TRBJ2-2	CASSLYGANTGELFF	TGTGCCAGCAGCTTATATGGCGCGAACACCGGGGAGCTGTTTTTT
few	TRBD2	TRBV12-3/TRBV12-4	TRBJ2-3	CASSSGTSESDTQYF	TGTGCCAGCAGTTCCGGGACTAGCGAATCAGATACGCAGTATTTT
few	NA	TRBV7-2	TRBJ1-5	CASSLVLAGRNQPQHF	TGTGCCAGCAGCTTAGTACTGGCGGGGCGCAATCAGCCCCAGCATTTT
NA	NA	TRBV28	TRBJ2-7	CASSLGGGANEQYF	TGTGCCAGCAGTTTAGGGGGGGGCGCGAACGAGCAGTACTTC
many	NA	TRBV12-3/TRBV12-4	TRBJ1-5	CASRLNSQPNQPQHF	TGTGCCAGCAGGCTAAATAGCCAGCCGAATCAGCCCCAGCATTTT
few	NA	TRBV20-1	TRBJ1-5	CSATATGNQPQHF	TGCAGTGCCACGGCCACAGGGAATCAGCCCCAGCATTTT
few	TRBD2	TRBV5-1	TRBJ2-1	CASSLGGGRAFYNEQFF	TGCGCCAGCAGCTTAGGTGGCGGGAGGGCCTTTTACAATGAGCAGTTCTTC
many	TRBD1	TRBV5-1	TRBJ1-6	CASSVWWTGTNSPLHF	TGCGCCAGCAGCGTATGGTGGACAGGGACTAATTCACCCCTCCACTTT
many	NA	TRBV4-2	TRBJ2-1	CASSQSLTGHNEQFF	TGTGCCAGCAGCCAAAGCTTAACGGGGCACAATGAGCAGTTCTTC
NA	NA	TRBV9	TRBJ2-1	CASSVAAYNEQFF	TGTGCCAGCAGCGTAGCCGCCTACAATGAGCAGTTCTTC
NA	NA	TRBV7-9	TRBJ2-2	CASTHLGTGELFF	TGTGCCAGCACCCATTTGGGCACCGGGGAGCTGTTTTTT
many	NA	TRBV12-3/TRBV12-4	TRBJ2-3	CASSFGSRDTQYF	TGTGCCAGCAGTTTCGGCAGTAGAGATACGCAGTATTTT
many	NA	TRBV29-1	TRBJ2-5	CSVNFLKTQYF	TGCAGCGTTAACTTTTTGAAGACCCAGTACTTC
many	NA	TRBV20-1	TRBJ1-1	CSASISSGRTEAFF	TGCAGTGCTAGTATTTCGTCCGGGCGTACTGAAGCTTTCTTT